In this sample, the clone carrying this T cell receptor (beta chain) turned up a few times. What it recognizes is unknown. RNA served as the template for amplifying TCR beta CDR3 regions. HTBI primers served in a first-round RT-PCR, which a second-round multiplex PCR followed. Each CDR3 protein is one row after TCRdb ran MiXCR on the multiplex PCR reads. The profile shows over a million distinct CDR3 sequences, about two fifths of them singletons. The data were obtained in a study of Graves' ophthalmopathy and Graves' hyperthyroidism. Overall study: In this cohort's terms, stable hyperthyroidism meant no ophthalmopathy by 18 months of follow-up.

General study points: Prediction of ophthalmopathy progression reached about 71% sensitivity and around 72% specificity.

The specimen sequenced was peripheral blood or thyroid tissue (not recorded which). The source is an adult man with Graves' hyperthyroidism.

The CDR3, as DNA: TGCGCCAGCAGTGAGTCGGCCCAGAGGCACGAGCAGTACTTC. This gives the protein CASSESAQRHEQYF. This chain links TRBV10-2 with TRBJ2-7; D is unresolved. The germline CDR1 and CDR2 sequences are WSHSY and SAAADI. The CDR3 is 14 residues long. Trimming left V 0 bases short and J 5 bases short, with 11 bases between.